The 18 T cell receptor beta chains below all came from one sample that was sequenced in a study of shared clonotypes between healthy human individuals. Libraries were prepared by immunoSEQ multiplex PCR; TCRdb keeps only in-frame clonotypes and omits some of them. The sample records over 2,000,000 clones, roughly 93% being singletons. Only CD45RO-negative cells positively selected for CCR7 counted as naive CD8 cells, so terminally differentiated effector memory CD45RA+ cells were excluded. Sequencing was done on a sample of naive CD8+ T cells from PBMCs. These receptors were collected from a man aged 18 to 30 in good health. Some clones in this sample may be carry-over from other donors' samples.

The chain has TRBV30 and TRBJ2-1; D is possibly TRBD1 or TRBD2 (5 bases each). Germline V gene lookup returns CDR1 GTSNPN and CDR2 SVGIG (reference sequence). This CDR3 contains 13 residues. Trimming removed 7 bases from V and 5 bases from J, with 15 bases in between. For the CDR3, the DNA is TGTGCCTTCGATCGGGACGGTGACAATGAGCAGTTCTTC. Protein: CAFDRDGDNEQFF.

CDR3 nucleotide sequence: TGTGCCAGCAGTGCGGGACAGGGCTACGAGCAGTACTTC. Amino acid sequence: CASSAGQGYEQYF. J is TRBJ2-7 and V is TRBV28, with 9 nucleotides matching TRBD1. The length of the CDR3 is 13 residues. V lost 5 bases and J lost 3; bases outside the gene matches: 2. Germline assignment: CDR1 MDHEN and CDR2 SYDVKM.

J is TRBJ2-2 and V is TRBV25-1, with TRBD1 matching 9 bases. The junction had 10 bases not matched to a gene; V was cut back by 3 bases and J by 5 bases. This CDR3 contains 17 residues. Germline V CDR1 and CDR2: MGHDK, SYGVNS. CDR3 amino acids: CASSDGTGRFITGELFF. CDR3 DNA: TGTGCCAGCAGTGACGGGACAGGGAGGTTCATAACCGGGGAGCTGTTTTTT.

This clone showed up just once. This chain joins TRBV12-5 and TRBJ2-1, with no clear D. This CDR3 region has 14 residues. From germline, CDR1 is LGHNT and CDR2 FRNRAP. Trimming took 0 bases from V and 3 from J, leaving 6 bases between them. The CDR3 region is CASGLVPGYNEQFF. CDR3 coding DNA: TGTGCTAGTGGTTTGGTTCCTGGCTACAATGAGCAGTTCTTC.

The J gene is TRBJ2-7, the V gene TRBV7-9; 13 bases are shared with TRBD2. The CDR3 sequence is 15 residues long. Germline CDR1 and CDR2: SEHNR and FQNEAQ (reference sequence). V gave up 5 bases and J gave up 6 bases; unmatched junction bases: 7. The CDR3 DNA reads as TGTGCCAGCAGCCCATTACTAGCGGGAGGGCCCGAGCAGTACTTC. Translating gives CASSPLLAGGPEQYF.

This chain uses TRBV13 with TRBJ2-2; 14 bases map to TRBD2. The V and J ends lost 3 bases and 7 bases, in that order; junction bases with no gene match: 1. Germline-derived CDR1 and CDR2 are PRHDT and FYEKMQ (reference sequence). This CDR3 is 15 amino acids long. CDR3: CASSLGLAGVGELFF. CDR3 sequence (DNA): TGTGCCAGCAGCTTGGGACTAGCGGGAGTCGGGGAGCTGTTTTTT.

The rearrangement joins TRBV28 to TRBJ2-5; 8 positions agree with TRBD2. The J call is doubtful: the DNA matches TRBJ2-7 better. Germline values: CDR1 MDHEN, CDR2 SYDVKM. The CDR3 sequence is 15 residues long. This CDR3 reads CASSLIAGFTYEQYF. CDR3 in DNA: TGTGCCAGCAGTTTAATAGCGGGGTTCACCTACGAGCAGTACTTC.

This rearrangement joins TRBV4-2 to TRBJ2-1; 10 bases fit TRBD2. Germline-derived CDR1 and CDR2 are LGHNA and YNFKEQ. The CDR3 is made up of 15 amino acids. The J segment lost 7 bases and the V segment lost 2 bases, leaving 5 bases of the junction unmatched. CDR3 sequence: CASSQLAGERNEQFF. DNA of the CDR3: TGTGCCAGCAGCCAACTAGCGGGAGAAAGAAATGAGCAGTTCTTC.

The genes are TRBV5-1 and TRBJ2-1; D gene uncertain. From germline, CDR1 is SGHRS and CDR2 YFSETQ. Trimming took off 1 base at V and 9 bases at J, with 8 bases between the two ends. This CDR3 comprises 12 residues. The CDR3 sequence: CASSLKASEQFF. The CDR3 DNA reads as TGCGCCAGCAGCTTGAAGGCGTCTGAGCAGTTCTTC.

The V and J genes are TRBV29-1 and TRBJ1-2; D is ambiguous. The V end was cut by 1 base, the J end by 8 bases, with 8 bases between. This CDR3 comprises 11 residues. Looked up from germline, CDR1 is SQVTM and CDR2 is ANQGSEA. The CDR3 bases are TGCAGCGTTGAAGCGACTCTAGGCTACACCTTC. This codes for CSVEATLGYTF.

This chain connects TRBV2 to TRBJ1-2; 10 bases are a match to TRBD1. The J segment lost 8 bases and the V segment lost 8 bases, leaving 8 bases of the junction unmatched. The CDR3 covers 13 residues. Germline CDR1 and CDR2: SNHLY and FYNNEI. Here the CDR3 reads CASGDGTGDGYTF. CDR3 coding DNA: TGTGCCAGCGGCGACGGGACAGGGGACGGCTACACCTTC.

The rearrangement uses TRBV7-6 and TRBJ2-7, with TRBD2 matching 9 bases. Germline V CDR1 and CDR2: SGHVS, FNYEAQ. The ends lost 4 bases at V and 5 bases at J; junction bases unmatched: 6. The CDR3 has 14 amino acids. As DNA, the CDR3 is TGTGCCAGCAGCTCATGGCGGGAGGGAGACGAGCAGTACTTC. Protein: CASSSWREGDEQYF.

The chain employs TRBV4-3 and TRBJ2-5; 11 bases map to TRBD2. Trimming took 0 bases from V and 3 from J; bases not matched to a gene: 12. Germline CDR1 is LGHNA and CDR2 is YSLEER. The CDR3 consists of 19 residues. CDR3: CASSQDWTASGRKEETQYF. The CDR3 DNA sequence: TGCGCCAGCAGCCAAGATTGGACGGCTAGCGGGAGGAAAGAAGAGACCCAGTACTTC.

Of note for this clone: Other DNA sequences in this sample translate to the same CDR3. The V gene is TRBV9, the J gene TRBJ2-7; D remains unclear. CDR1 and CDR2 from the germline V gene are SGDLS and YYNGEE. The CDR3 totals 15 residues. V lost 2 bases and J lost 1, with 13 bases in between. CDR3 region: CASSVATGPSYEQYF. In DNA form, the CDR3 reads TGTGCCAGCAGCGTGGCGACCGGGCCTTCCTACGAGCAGTACTTC.

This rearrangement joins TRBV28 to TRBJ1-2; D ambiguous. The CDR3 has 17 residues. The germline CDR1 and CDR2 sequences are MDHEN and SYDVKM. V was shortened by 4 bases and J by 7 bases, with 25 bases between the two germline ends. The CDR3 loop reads CASSSSKGRGGWSGYTF. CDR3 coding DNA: TGTGCCAGCAGTTCCTCGAAAGGGCGCGGTGGATGGAGTGGCTACACCTTC.

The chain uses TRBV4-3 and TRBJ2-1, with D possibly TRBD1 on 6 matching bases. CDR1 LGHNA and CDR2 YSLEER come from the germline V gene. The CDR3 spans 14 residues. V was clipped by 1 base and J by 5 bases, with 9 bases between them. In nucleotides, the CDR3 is TGCGCCAGCAGCCAAGGGACAGTACACAATGAGCAGTTCTTC. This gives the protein CASSQGTVHNEQFF.

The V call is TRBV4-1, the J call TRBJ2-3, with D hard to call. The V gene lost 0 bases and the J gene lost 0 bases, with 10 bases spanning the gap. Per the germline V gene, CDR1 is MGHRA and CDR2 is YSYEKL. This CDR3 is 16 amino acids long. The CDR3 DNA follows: TGCGCCAGCAGCCAAGAACGCCAGACTAGCACAGATACGCAGTATTTT. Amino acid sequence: CASSQERQTSTDTQYF.

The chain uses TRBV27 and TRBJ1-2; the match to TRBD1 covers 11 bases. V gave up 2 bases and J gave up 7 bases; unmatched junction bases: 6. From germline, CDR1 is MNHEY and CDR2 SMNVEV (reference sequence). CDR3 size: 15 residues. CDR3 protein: CASSLTGQGAVGYTF. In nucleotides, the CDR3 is TGTGCCAGCAGTTTAACAGGACAGGGGGCTGTTGGCTACACCTTC.